The 28 T cell receptor beta chains given below trace back to one sample, sequenced in a study of monozygotic twins with cystic fibrosis. Data came from immunoSEQ multiplex PCR; TCRdb stores just in-frame clones and leaves some out. The sample has 30,000 or so clones, approximately 67% seen once; the top ten hold 0.7% to 1%. Sequenced input: blood. The receptors originated from a girl aged 10-17 years with cystic fibrosis.

The CDR3 nucleotides read TGTGCCAGCAGCTTCGCCCGGTGGGTATACAATGAGCAGTTCTTC. It specifies CASSFARWVYNEQFF. This rearrangement joins TRBV7-2 to TRBJ2-1; D is ambiguous. The CDR3 is 15 residues long. Trimming cost V 3 bases and J 4 bases, with 13 bases left between them. Looked up from germline, CDR1 is SGHTA and CDR2 is FQGNSA.

The table lists this clone with a few counts. This chain connects TRBV11-2 to TRBJ1-1; D possibly corresponds to TRBD1 (5 bases). The CDR3 loop spans 11 amino acids. V lost 6 bases and J lost 10, with 12 bases in between. In germline, CDR1 is SGHAT, CDR2 FQNNGV. CDR3 sequence (DNA): TGTGCCAGCAGGGGGGTGCGGGGAGCTTTCTTT. This sequence encodes CASRGVRGAFF.

This chain connects TRBV28 to TRBJ2-7, with D perhaps TRBD1 (6 bases). Germline CDR1 MDHEN, CDR2 SYDVKM. This CDR3 region has 13 residues. V dropped 8 bases and J dropped 3 bases, with 14 bases sitting between them. The DNA for the CDR3 is TGTGCCAGCGGCGACGGACAGTTCTACGAGCAGTACTTC. This codes for CASGDGQFYEQYF. Based on the CDR3 plus reference TRBV28 and TRBJ2-7, the full variable domain is DVKVTQSSRYLVKRTGEKVFLECVQDMDHENMFWYRQDPGLGLRLIYFSYDVKMKEKGDIPEGYSVSREKKERFSLILESASTNQTSMYLCASGDGQFYEQYFGPGTRLTVT.

The rearrangement uses TRBV4-2 and TRBJ2-7, with 10 bases that match TRBD2. There are 17 residues in the CDR3. The J segment lost 0 bases and the V segment lost 1 base, leaving 6 bases of the junction unmatched. The germline CDR1 and CDR2 sequences are LGHNA and YNFKEQ. CDR3 nucleotides: TGTGCCAGCAGCCAAGGGACTAGCGGTTACTTCTCCTACGAGCAGTACTTC. This translates into CASSQGTSGYFSYEQYF.

The V call is TRBV4-2, the J call TRBJ1-5, with no clear D. V was cut by 5 bases and J by 3 bases, with 11 bases left in between. The length of the CDR3 is 14 residues. Germline loops: CDR1 LGHNA, CDR2 YNFKEQ. The CDR3 region has the DNA TGTGCCAGCAGCATTGGGCAGACCAATCAGCCCCAGCATTTT. This encodes CASSIGQTNQPQHF.

The chain employs TRBV9 and TRBJ2-3; D ambiguous. V dropped 2 bases and J dropped 0 bases, with 13 bases sitting between them. The CDR3 extends over 16 amino acids. The germline gives CDR1 SGDLS, CDR2 YYNGEE. The CDR3 nucleotides read TGTGCCAGCAGCGTTTCCACCTCCTATAGCACAGATACGCAGTATTTT. Translated, it gives CASSVSTSYSTDTQYF. Filled out from reference TRBV9 and TRBJ2-3, the complete variable domain reads DSGVTQTPKHLITATGQRVTLRCSPRSGDLSVYWYQQSLDQGLQFLIQYYNGEERAKGNILERFSAQQFPDLHSELNLSSLELGDSALYFCASSVSTSYSTDTQYFGPGTRLTVL.

The chain joins TRBV28 to TRBJ2-3; 12 nucleotides align to TRBD1. Unmatched junction bases numbered 7, after V lost 5 bases and J lost 4 bases. The length of the CDR3 is 16 residues. Germline loops: CDR1 MDHEN, CDR2 SYDVKM. CDR3 in amino acids: CASSPGTGGKSDTQYF. In nucleotides, the CDR3 is TGTGCCAGCAGTCCGGGGACAGGGGGCAAATCAGATACGCAGTATTTT.

This chain joins TRBV27 and TRBJ1-2; D remains ambiguous. Germline V gene data show CDR1 as MNHEY and CDR2 as SMNVEV (reference sequence). Trimming shortened V by 2 bases and J by 7 bases, and 14 bases separated the two germline ends. The CDR3 extends over 14 amino acids. CDR3 nucleotides: TGTGCCAGCAGTTTAACCCTCTCCCGGGGTGGCTACACCTTC. Its translation: CASSLTLSRGGYTF.

This chain links TRBV30 with TRBJ2-3; D remains unclear. Deletions cut 4 bases from V and 6 bases from J, with 17 bases between. Per germline, CDR1 GTSNPN and CDR2 SVGIG (reference sequence). This CDR3 is 14 amino acids long. The DNA for the CDR3 is TGTGCCTGGAACCGAAGTCCCCTCGGGGATACGCAGTATTTT. This encodes CAWNRSPLGDTQYF. The complete variable domain, with remaining parts taken from reference TRBV30 and TRBJ2-3, reads SQTIHQWPATLVQPVGSPLSLECTVEGTSNPNLYWYRQAAGRGLQLLFYSVGIGQISSEVPQNLSASRPQDRQFILSSKKLLLSDSGFYLCAWNRSPLGDTQYFGPGTRLTVL.

This sequence joins TRBV2 and TRBJ2-3; 7 positions agree with TRBD2. The length of the CDR3 is 13 residues. CDR1 is SNHLY, CDR2 FYNNEI, per germline. Unmatched junction bases numbered 7, after V lost 3 bases and J lost 10 bases. The CDR3 here is CASSEMGGAAQYF. The CDR3 DNA reads TGTGCCAGCAGTGAGATGGGAGGGGCTGCGCAGTATTTT.

V usage is TRBV5-6 and J usage is TRBJ2-3; the D is unclear. This CDR3 has 12 amino acids. Per the germline V gene, CDR1 is SGHDT and CDR2 is YYEEEE. Trimming took off 2 bases at V and 4 bases at J, with 5 bases between the two ends. The CDR3 is CASSLLADTQYF. The CDR3 DNA reads TGTGCCAGCAGCTTATTGGCAGATACGCAGTATTTT.

The CDR3 here is CASTRGLAGGSDTQYF. As DNA, the CDR3 is TGTGCCAGCACTCGAGGACTAGCGGGAGGGTCGGATACGCAGTATTTT. V is TRBV9 and J is TRBJ2-3; 15 bases line up with TRBD2. The CDR3 totals 16 residues. The germline V gene has CDR1 SGDLS and CDR2 YYNGEE. The V segment lost 6 bases and the J segment 6 bases; nucleotides outside the gene matches: 8.

DNA for the CDR3: TGTGCCAGCGGCCCCGGGGGGCCGAACACTGAAGCTTTCTTT. Translation: CASGPGGPNTEAFF. The genes are TRBV9 and TRBJ1-1; D is perhaps TRBD1 (6 bases). The CDR3 contains 14 residues. Trimming pared 7 bases from V and 1 base from J, leaving 14 bases between. CDR1 is SGDLS and CDR2 is YYNGEE in the germline V gene.

The chain is built from TRBV6-6 and TRBJ1-1; D call uncertain. This CDR3 has 14 amino acids. Trimming removed 0 bases at V and 1 base at J, with 6 bases between. The germline V gene encodes CDR1 MNHNY and CDR2 SVGAGI (reference sequence). CDR3: CASSYSAGNTEAFF. In DNA, the CDR3 is TGTGCCAGCAGTTACTCGGCCGGGAACACTGAAGCTTTCTTT.

The V call is TRBV9, the J call TRBJ1-2; 7 bases map to TRBD1. The germline CDR1 and CDR2 sequences are SGDLS and YYNGEE. J lost 4 bases, V lost 4 bases, and 4 bases had no gene match. CDR3 length equals 13 residues. In nucleotides, the CDR3 is TGTGCCAGCAGCCCCGGACAGGTCTATGGCTACACCTTC. It yields the protein CASSPGQVYGYTF.

This clone was counted only a few times. V usage is TRBV5-4 and J usage is TRBJ2-7, with 11 nucleotides matching TRBD1. The germline V gene has CDR1 SGHNT and CDR2 YYREEE (reference sequence). This CDR3 is built from 15 residues. V lost 4 bases to trimming and J lost 2 bases; unmatched junction nucleotides: 5. The CDR3 loop reads CASSAPGQGAYEQYF. CDR3 coding DNA: TGTGCCAGCAGCGCTCCGGGACAGGGGGCCTACGAGCAGTACTTC. Full variable domain (missing parts from reference TRBV5-4 and TRBJ2-7): ETGVTQSPTHLIKTRGQQVTLRCSSQSGHNTVSWYQQALGQGPQFIFQYYREEENGRGNFPPRFSGLQFPNYSSELNVNALELDDSALYLCASSAPGQGAYEQYFGPGTRLTVT.

This clone was counted a few times. The chain combines TRBV11-2 with TRBJ2-7; D is unclear. Germline CDR1 reads SGHAT; CDR2 reads FQNNGV. This CDR3 has 13 amino acids. V was clipped by 3 bases and J by 3 bases, with 9 bases between them. CDR3 sequence (DNA): TGTGCCAGCAGCTTCACGGACGGCTACGAGCAGTACGTC. This gives the protein CASSFTDGYEQYV.

V is TRBV15 and J is TRBJ2-7; 10 nucleotides match TRBD1. V trimming: 0 bases; J trimming: 3 bases; junction bases outside the gene matches: 5. Germline V gene lookup returns CDR1 LNHNV and CDR2 YYDKDF (reference sequence). The CDR3 contains 16 residues. CDR3 sequence: CATSRDRQGAGYEQYF. In nucleotides, the CDR3 is TGTGCCACCAGCAGAGATAGACAGGGGGCCGGCTACGAGCAGTACTTC.

The chain links TRBV18 to TRBJ1-2; D unresolved. Germline CDR1 KGHSH, CDR2 LQKENI. V shed 5 bases and J shed 1 base, with 11 bases lying between them. The CDR3 has 14 residues. The CDR3 DNA is TGTGCCAGCTCAGGAGGAGTACTTAACTATGGCTACACCTTC. It is translated as CASSGGVLNYGYTF. The full variable domain, completed using reference TRBV18 and TRBJ1-2, is NAGVMQNPRHLVRRRGQEARLRCSPMKGHSHVYWYRQLPEEGLKFMVYLQKENIIDESGMPKERFSAEFPKEGPSILRIQQVVRGDSAAYFCASSGGVLNYGYTFGSGTRLTVV.

The chain uses TRBV2 and TRBJ1-3, with 9 nucleotides matching TRBD1. CDR3 length: 15 residues. The V gene's germline CDR1 is SNHLY and CDR2 FYNNEI. Trimming removed 2 bases from V and 4 bases from J; junction bases left unmatched: 3. The CDR3 nucleotides read TGTGCCAGCAGTGAAAACAGGGGGCGCGGAAACACCATATATTTT. This translates into CASSENRGRGNTIYF.

V usage is TRBV28 and J usage is TRBJ1-5, with D maybe TRBD1 (5 bases). V lost 3 bases to trimming and J lost 1 base, with 10 bases between them. The CDR3 loop spans 15 amino acids. Germline assignment: CDR1 MDHEN and CDR2 SYDVKM. The CDR3 region has the DNA TGTGCCAGCAGTTTGGGGGGTGGGAGCAATCAGCCCCAGCATTTT. Translation: CASSLGGGSNQPQHF.

The chain uses TRBV2 and TRBJ2-3, with 11 bases lining up with TRBD2. Trimming at V came to 2 bases and at J to 0 bases, leaving 16 bases not matched to a gene. The CDR3 spans 21 residues. Per the germline V gene, CDR1 is SNHLY and CDR2 is FYNNEI. The CDR3 protein is CASSERPGLAVFSSSTDTQYF. The CDR3 DNA follows: TGTGCCAGCAGTGAACGACCGGGACTAGCGGTCTTCTCCTCTAGCACAGATACGCAGTATTTT.

This chain links TRBV4-1 with TRBJ2-1; TRBD2 agrees at 10 bases. CDR3 length equals 15 residues. Germline V gene lookup returns CDR1 MGHRA and CDR2 YSYEKL. Unmatched junction bases numbered 5, after V lost 1 base and J lost 8 bases. DNA of the CDR3: TGCGCCAGCAGCCAAGGTCCTAGCGGGAGCTATGAGCAGTTCTTC. Translated, it gives CASSQGPSGSYEQFF.

The V call is TRBV15, the J call TRBJ2-2; 9 bases are shared with TRBD1. The CDR3 has 19 amino acids. Per the germline V gene, CDR1 is LNHNV and CDR2 is YYDKDF (reference sequence). With 1 base clipped from V and 4 bases from J, the junction kept 13 bases outside the gene matches. Written as DNA, the CDR3 is TGTGCCACCAGCAGAGTTAACAGGGGGCGTATTACAGGCACCGGGGAGCTGTTTTTT. Translated, it gives CATSRVNRGRITGTGELFF.

In its sample, this clone was seen a few times. V is TRBV5-1 and J is TRBJ2-7, with D perhaps being TRBD1 or TRBD2 (7 bases each). The CDR3 is 13 residues long. The germline V and J ends were trimmed by 7 bases and 5 bases, with 16 bases remaining between them. CDR1 SGHRS and CDR2 YFSETQ come from the germline V gene. CDR3 nucleotide sequence: TGCGCCAGCGCTCGGGGAGGGGGCCACGAGCAGTACTTC. Protein sequence: CASARGGGHEQYF.

The chain uses TRBV11-2 and TRBJ2-7; D not resolved. Germline CDR1 SGHAT, CDR2 FQNNGV. The V gene lost 7 bases and the J gene lost 2 bases, with 18 bases spanning the gap. The length of the CDR3 is 15 residues. CDR3 nucleotide sequence: TGTGCCAGCACACCCTCCGAGACACGGACCTACGAGCAGTACTTC. Its protein is CASTPSETRTYEQYF.

CDR3 sequence (DNA): TGTGCCAGCTCACCACCCAGCAATGAGCAGTTCTTC. It yields the protein CASSPPSNEQFF. The chain is built from TRBV18 and TRBJ2-1; D not resolved. The CDR3 consists of 12 residues. V was pared by 0 bases and J by 6 bases, with 3 bases between. Germline loops: CDR1 KGHSH, CDR2 LQKENI.

The V call is TRBV18, the J call TRBJ1-2; no reliable D call. From germline, CDR1 is KGHSH and CDR2 LQKENI. The CDR3 runs 17 residues. Trimming stripped 6 bases from V and 1 base from J, with 21 bases between. CDR3 residues: CASSPSYLDPYNYGYTF. Here the CDR3 DNA reads TGTGCCAGCTCTCCCTCATACCTAGACCCTTATAACTATGGCTACACCTTC.